This T cell receptor beta chain stems from a study of STAT5B mutations in CD4+ large granular lymphocyte leukemia. About the research overall: The CDR3 'QG' motif was associated with a particular HLA allele among healthy donors. Study-level points and caveats: No patients shared main leukemic clonotypes, though roughly 23% appeared at low frequency elsewhere. Patient CD4-sorted repertoires stayed more clonal than healthy ones after leukemic-clone removal. Top patient clones used TRBV06 genes more often: 8/27 versus 2/35 in controls.

To note about this clone: What it binds is not known.

The CDR3 has 10 residues. Germline CDR1 is DFQATT and CDR2 is SNEGSKA (reference sequence). The V gene lost 5 bases and the J gene lost 5 bases, with 6 bases spanning the gap. Profiling relied on immunoSEQ multiplex PCR, and the TCRdb table lists in-frame clones only, not all of them. The data hold tens of thousands of clones, with 76% observed a single time. The gene calls are TRBV20-1 and TRBJ2-5; D is unresolved. The clonotype was recovered from a human donor in good health. The sequencing sample was made of CD4+ T cells from blood buffy coats. The DNA of the CDR3 is TGCAGTGCTCCGCATGAGACCCAGTACTTC. Amino acid sequence: CSAPHETQYF.